The clone carrying this T cell receptor beta chain occurred a few times. The antigen remains undetermined. TCRdb re-called the reads with MiXCR, one entry per CDR3 protein. Of about 490,000 distinct CDR3 sequences detected, approximately 11% appear once; the ten largest clones hold about 10%. The CDR3 consists of 12 residues. V was shortened by 5 bases and J by 6 bases, with 13 bases between the two germline ends. CDR1 SQVTM and CDR2 ANQGSEA come from the germline V gene. The data were taken from a study of T cell repertoires in cytomegalovirus infection. Whole-study context: A matching HLA type, together with CMV infection, was signaled by public TCR beta signatures.

General study findings and limits: Summed public TCR beta family frequency identified CMV carriers bearing the relevant HLA. Predominance within the ex vivo response was attributable to HLA-C-restricted CMV-specific TCR beta clonotypes.

The sample comprised PBMCs. The TCR originated in a human donor in good health (CMV status not recorded). Some clones in this sample may be carry-over from other donors' samples. This rearrangement joins TRBV29-1 to TRBJ1-1, with no clear D. The CDR3: CSVSAAEPEAFF. The CDR3 DNA reads TGCAGCGTTAGCGCGGCAGAACCTGAAGCTTTCTTT. The entire variable domain, with the rest obtained from reference TRBV29-1 and TRBJ1-1, is as follows: SAVISQKPSRDICQRGTSLTIQCQVDSQVTMMFWYRQQPGQSLTLIATANQGSEATYESGFVIDKFPISRPNLTFSTLTVSNMSPEDSSIYLCSVSAAEPEAFFGQGTRLTVV.